Shown below are 21 T cell receptor beta chains from a single sample sequenced in a study of pediatric ulcerative colitis. Profiling relied on immunoSEQ multiplex PCR, and the TCRdb table lists in-frame clones only, not all of them. The data hold approximately 60,000 clones, with roughly nine tenths observed a single time. Sequenced sample: blood. Receptor source: a boy aged 5-17 years with severe ulcerative colitis.

The chain joins TRBV1 to TRBJ2-2; the table's D call of TRBD2 was not tested on the DNA. TRBV1 is shown as a pseudogene. This CDR3 is 23 amino acids long. For the CDR3, the DNA is TGCACCAGCAGTCTGAAAACCGCCGGGACTTTTCTTGGACTAGCGGGTAACACCGGGGAGCTGTTTTTT. It yields the protein CTSSLKTAGTFLGLAGNTGELFF.

This chain joins TRBV7-9 and TRBJ2-1; D is uncertain. CDR1 and CDR2 (germline): SEHNR, FQNEAQ (reference sequence). The CDR3 extends over 16 amino acids. V lost 2 bases and J lost 7, with 18 bases in between. CDR3 DNA: TGTGCCAGCAGCTTATCGGCCATCTGGGGTGGGAATGAGCAGTTCTTC. Protein sequence: CASSLSAIWGGNEQFF.

The chain uses TRBV29-1 and TRBJ2-1; D call uncertain. V dropped 3 bases and J dropped 7 bases, with 7 bases sitting between them. Germline assignment: CDR1 SQVTM and CDR2 ANQGSEA. The CDR3 totals 11 residues. CDR3: CSVDGINEQFF. The CDR3 coding sequence is TGCAGCGTTGATGGAATTAATGAGCAGTTCTTC.

The chain recombines TRBV7-3 with TRBJ2-3; TRBD2 matches 10 bases. From germline, CDR1 is SGHTA and CDR2 FQGTGA. V shed 5 bases, J shed 1 base, and the junction held 9 bases outside the gene matches. The CDR3 is 17 amino acids. CDR3 sequence reads: CASSDQETSGCTDTQYF. As DNA, the CDR3 is TGTGCCAGCAGCGACCAAGAGACTAGCGGGTGCACAGATACGCAGTATTTT.

The rearrangement joins TRBV4-3 to TRBJ2-1, with D tentatively TRBD1 or TRBD2 (5 bases each). The V gene lost 6 bases and the J gene lost 2 bases, with 17 bases spanning the gap. The length of the CDR3 is 16 residues. The V gene's germline CDR1 is LGHNA and CDR2 YSLEER. The CDR3 DNA reads as TGCGCCAGCAGTCGACTATCGGGGACGACCTACAATGAGCAGTTCTTC. Residues: CASSRLSGTTYNEQFF.

Comments on this clone: Sequence at one end of the junction differs from germline and may be a read error. The chain carries TRBV13 and TRBJ2-7; a possible D gene is TRBD1 (5 bases). The CDR3 extends over 12 amino acids. Germline CDR1 and CDR2: PRHDT and FYEKMQ (reference sequence). The CDR3 here is CASSPRQYPLHF. As DNA, the CDR3 is TGTGCCAGCAGCCCCCGACAGTACCCTCTCCACTTC.

This chain connects TRBV2 to TRBJ2-1; a weak D match, TRBD2 (6 bases). The CDR3 covers 13 residues. Germline V CDR1 and CDR2: SNHLY, FYNNEI. Trimming stripped 6 bases from V and 6 bases from J, with 12 bases between. The CDR3 is CASRGGTSNEQFF. The CDR3, as DNA: TGTGCCAGCAGAGGAGGGACTTCCAATGAGCAGTTCTTC.

V gene TRBV27 combines with J gene TRBJ2-5; 10 nucleotides agree with TRBD2. The CDR3 is 15 residues long. The junction had 9 bases not matched to a gene; V was cut back by 5 bases and J by 6 bases. Germline V gene lookup returns CDR1 MNHEY and CDR2 SMNVEV (reference sequence). CDR3 region: CASSTLAGVGKTQYF. The CDR3 DNA sequence: TGTGCCAGCAGTACCCTAGCGGGAGTAGGAAAGACCCAGTACTTC.

The chain has TRBV19 and TRBJ1-5; 8 bases align to TRBD1. This CDR3 is 15 amino acids long. The germline gives CDR1 LNHDA, CDR2 SQIVND (reference sequence). After removal of 4 bases from V and 11 bases from J, the junction contained 13 bases not matched to a gene. Here the CDR3 reads CASSTPGGEFPSQHF. DNA for the CDR3: TGTGCCAGTAGTACCCCAGGGGGCGAATTCCCGTCCCAGCATTTT. The full variable domain, with the rest looked up from reference TRBV19 and TRBJ1-5, is DGGITQSPKYLFRKEGQNVTLSCEQNLNHDAMYWYRQDPGQGLRLIYYSQIVNDFQKGDIAEGYSVSREKKESFPLTVTSAQKNPTAFYLCASSTPGGEFPSQHFGDGTRLSIL.

This chain joins TRBV7-9 and TRBJ1-2; 10 bases fit TRBD1. Germline trimming cut 4 bases from V and 8 bases from J; bases unmatched to any gene: 10. The CDR3 is 15 residues long. The germline V gene has CDR1 SEHNR and CDR2 FQNEAQ (reference sequence). CDR3 coding DNA: TGTGCCAGCAGCTCCCAGGGCGGGACAGGGGACGGCTACACCTTC. It specifies CASSSQGGTGDGYTF. Complete variable domain (other parts from reference TRBV7-9 and TRBJ1-2): DTGVSQNPRHKITKRGQNVTFRCDPISEHNRLYWYRQTLGQGPEFLTYFQNEAQLEKSRLLSDRFSAERPKGSFSTLEIQRTEQGDSAMYLCASSSQGGTGDGYTFGSGTRLTVV.

The chain is built from TRBV5-1 and TRBJ1-1, with a tentative D call TRBD1 (5 bases). The CDR3 runs 14 residues. V was shortened by 1 base and J by 4 bases, with 11 bases between the two germline ends. From germline, CDR1 is SGHRS and CDR2 YFSETQ. The CDR3 sequence: CASSLRGEGTEAFF. CDR3 coding DNA: TGCGCCAGCAGCTTGAGGGGAGAGGGCACTGAAGCTTTCTTT.

The V call is TRBV5-5, the J call TRBJ1-2, with TRBD1 as a possible D gene (6 bases). This CDR3 comprises 17 residues. V was shortened by 4 bases and J by 7 bases, with 26 bases between the two germline ends. Germline-derived CDR1 and CDR2 are SGHKS and YYEKEE (reference sequence). The CDR3 nucleotides read TGTGCCAGCAGCCCATGCCCTACAGGGAAGTTGCCCCTTGGCTACACCTTC. Translated, it gives CASSPCPTGKLPLGYTF. Full variable domain (missing parts from reference TRBV5-5 and TRBJ1-2): DAGVTQSPTHLIKTRGQQVTLRCSPISGHKSVSWYQQVLGQGPQFIFQYYEKEERGRGNFPDRFSARQFPNYSSELNVNALLLGDSALYLCASSPCPTGKLPLGYTFGSGTRLTVV.

This clone was counted between two and nine times. The genes are TRBV19 and TRBJ2-2, with D unclear. Per the germline V gene, CDR1 is LNHDA and CDR2 is SQIVND (reference sequence). This CDR3 is 12 amino acids long. V lost 3 bases, J lost 11 bases, and 10 bases lay in between. The CDR3 DNA follows: TGTGCCAGTAGTATTCTCCCGACCGAGCTGTTTTTT. Translated, it gives CASSILPTELFF.

Comment on this clone: The junction departs from the called germline gene at one end, perhaps through a read error. The V and J genes are TRBV29-1 and TRBJ2-1; no clear D. CDR1 and CDR2 from the germline V gene are SQVTM and ANQGSEA. The CDR3 runs 14 residues. The CDR3, as DNA: TGCAGCGTTTTTAGCCCTTCCTCCTCCAATGAGCAGTTCTTC. Protein: CSVFSPSSSNEQFF.

The V call is TRBV27, the J call TRBJ2-7; 8 bases fit TRBD1. The germline V gene encodes CDR1 MNHEY and CDR2 SMNVEV (reference sequence). Trimming cost V 3 bases and J 4 bases; bases outside gene matches: 11. This CDR3 contains 16 residues. The CDR3 here is CASSLGGQGKGYEQYF. In DNA, the CDR3 is TGTGCCAGCAGTTTGGGCGGACAGGGAAAAGGGTACGAGCAGTACTTC.

V gene TRBV5-1 combines with J gene TRBJ2-3; D unclear. The CDR3 covers 17 residues. V dropped 4 bases and J dropped 2 bases, with 20 bases sitting between them. The V gene's germline CDR1 is SGHRS and CDR2 YFSETQ. The CDR3 spells CASSPNSDPNPTDTQYF. DNA for the CDR3: TGCGCCAGCAGCCCGAACTCTGACCCGAACCCCACAGATACGCAGTATTTT.

This chain links TRBV29-1 with TRBJ2-3, with D perhaps matching TRBD1 or TRBD2 (6 bases each). The germline V and J ends were trimmed by 3 bases and 2 bases, with 9 bases remaining between them. The germline gives CDR1 SQVTM, CDR2 ANQGSEA. This CDR3 has 13 residues. The CDR3 here is CSVEGGPTDTQYF. The CDR3 bases are TGCAGCGTTGAGGGGGGCCCCACAGATACGCAGTATTTT.

The rearrangement joins TRBV6-1 to TRBJ2-3, with 11 bases fitting TRBD2. The germline CDR1 and CDR2 sequences are MNHNS and SASEGT. With V trimmed by 9 bases and J by 6 bases, 5 bases remained unmatched. The CDR3 is 13 amino acids. The chain's CDR3 is CARSSGRGDTQYF. In DNA form, the CDR3 reads TGTGCCAGGAGTAGCGGGAGGGGCGATACGCAGTATTTT.

The chain combines TRBV19 with TRBJ2-3; 7 bases agree with TRBD2. The germline V gene encodes CDR1 LNHDA and CDR2 SQIVND (reference sequence). The CDR3 is made up of 15 amino acids. V trimming: 2 bases; J trimming: 2 bases; junction bases outside the gene matches: 4. The CDR3 spells CASSISGGITDTQYF. CDR3 coding DNA: TGTGCCAGTAGTATATCGGGGGGAATCACAGATACGCAGTATTTT.

This clone was seen just once. The V gene is TRBV6-1, the J gene TRBJ1-1; unclear D gene. From germline, CDR1 is MNHNS and CDR2 SASEGT. CDR3 length equals 13 residues. V lost 3 bases to trimming and J lost 4 bases, with 9 bases between them. Here the CDR3 reads CASSEQGRTEAFF. For the CDR3, the DNA is TGTGCCAGCAGTGAGCAAGGGCGCACTGAAGCTTTCTTT.

The CDR3 loop is CASSSGGSYEQYF. The CDR3 DNA is TGTGCCAGCAGTTCGGGAGGCTCCTACGAGCAGTACTTC. This rearrangement joins TRBV6-6 to TRBJ2-7, with TRBD2 matching 7 bases. This CDR3 has 13 residues. With 4 bases clipped from V and 0 bases from J, the junction kept 0 bases outside the gene matches. Germline-derived CDR1 and CDR2 are MNHNY and SVGAGI (reference sequence).